Below are 9 T cell receptor beta chains sequenced from a single sample in a study of blood T cells in healthy people across ages. Alongside a J-beta primer mix, a sample-barcoded 5' primer served in a second PCR lasting about 7 to 12 cycles. TCRdb re-called the 5' RACE reads through MiXCR, storing one row per CDR3 protein. Here the sample spans around 940,000 distinct CDR3 sequences, just over 50% being singletons. The sample comprised blood. The source of these receptors is an older woman in good health.

This clonotype was seen many times. The V and J genes are TRBV29-1 and TRBJ2-3; D is perhaps TRBD1 or TRBD2 (6 bases each). The CDR3 has 16 amino acids. Trimming left V 7 bases short and J 2 bases short, with 22 bases between. The germline gives CDR1 SQVTM, CDR2 ANQGSEA. The CDR3, as DNA: TGCAGCGCCCGAAGTCCTTTCGGGGGCCCCACAGATACGCAGTATTTT. Its protein product is CSARSPFGGPTDTQYF.

This chain links TRBV12-3 or TRBV12-4 with TRBJ2-7, with 11 bases that match TRBD2. The CDR3 consists of 15 residues. V dropped 7 bases and J dropped 3; count of bases not matched to a gene: 8. CDR3 region: CASTDYSGRGYEQYF. In nucleotides, the CDR3 is TGTGCCAGCACCGATTATAGCGGGAGGGGCTACGAGCAGTACTTC.

The chain is built from TRBV29-1 and TRBJ2-1, with a weak D call TRBD2 (6 bases). The CDR3 totals 12 residues. Germline values: CDR1 SQVTM, CDR2 ANQGSEA. V shed 8 bases and J shed 7 bases, with 15 bases lying between them. The CDR3 DNA reads as TGCAGCACCTGGCGGACTATTAATGAGCAGTTCTTC. As protein: CSTWRTINEQFF.

The chain joins TRBV29-1 to TRBJ2-1; perhaps D is TRBD1 or TRBD2 (7 bases each). Matching the DNA end better, TRBJ2-7 makes the J call doubtful. The CDR3 is made up of 14 amino acids. The germline gives CDR1 SQVTM, CDR2 ANQGSEA. As DNA, the CDR3 is TGCAGCGTCCCCAGGGGGGGCTCCTACAATGAGCAGTACTTC. This gives the protein CSVPRGGSYNEQYF.

This clonotype has just a few counts. The chain joins TRBV14 to TRBJ2-7; TRBD2 is a possible D gene (5 bases). Trimming left V 2 bases short and J 2 bases short, with 13 bases between. This CDR3 contains 15 residues. Germline CDR1 is SGHDN and CDR2 is FVKESK. CDR3 amino acids: CASSQKERRPYEQYF. CDR3 sequence (DNA): TGTGCCAGCAGCCAAAAGGAGCGGAGACCCTACGAGCAGTACTTC. Full variable domain (rest looked up from reference TRBV14 and TRBJ2-7): EAGVTQFPSHSVIEKGQTVTLRCDPISGHDNLYWYRRVMGKEIKFLLHFVKESKQDESGMPNNRFLAERTGGTYSTLKVQPAELEDSGVYFCASSQKERRPYEQYFGPGTRLTVT.

CDR3 sequence: CASSFRGPDNEQFF. CDR3 bases: TGTGCCAGCAGCTTCAGGGGGCCCGACAATGAGCAGTTCTTC. V and J are TRBV7-8 and TRBJ2-1, with 8 bases lining up with TRBD1. CDR3 length equals 14 residues. The J segment lost 5 bases and the V segment lost 3 bases, leaving 3 bases of the junction unmatched. Germline V gene data show CDR1 as SGHVS and CDR2 as FQNEAQ.

As regards this clonotype: It may be a read error: a sequence one base away is much more abundant. The J gene is TRBJ2-7, the V gene TRBV3-1; 9 positions agree with TRBD1. Germline assignment: CDR1 LGHDT and CDR2 YNNKEL (reference sequence). The CDR3 has 13 residues. Trimming removed 5 bases from V and 3 bases from J; junction bases left unmatched: 2. This chain's CDR3 is CASSGDRVYEQYF. Here the CDR3 DNA reads TGTGCCAGCAGCGGGGACAGGGTCTACGAGCAGTACTTC.

This clonotype has only a few counts. This may arise from a read error, as a much more abundant clone is one base away. V usage is TRBV7-6 and J usage is TRBJ2-7; D unclear. Germline CDR1 SGHVS, CDR2 FNYEAQ. The CDR3 sequence is 12 residues long. V was cut by 1 base and J by 5 bases, with 6 bases left in between. The CDR3 is CASSLDGDEQYF. DNA for the CDR3: TGTGCCAGCAGCTTAGATGGGGACGAGCAGTACTTC. Full variable domain (outside the CDR3, taken from reference TRBV7-6 and TRBJ2-7): GAGVSQSPRYKVTKRGQDVALRCDPISGHVSLYWYRQALGQGPEFLTYFNYEAQQDKSGLPNDRFSAERPEGSISTLTIQRTEQRDSAMYRCASSLDGDEQYFGPGTRLTVT.

The table lists this clonotype with many counts. The rearrangement joins TRBV7-9 to TRBJ2-1; D might be TRBD2 (6 bases). The V gene's germline CDR1 is SEHNR and CDR2 FQNEAQ (reference sequence). CDR3 length equals 13 residues. Trimming stripped 0 bases from V and 10 bases from J, with 10 bases between. CDR3 region: CASSLAGGAEQFF. In DNA, the CDR3 is TGTGCCAGCAGCTTAGCAGGAGGGGCCGAGCAGTTCTTC.